This T cell receptor (beta chain) appears in the sequencing data of a study of STAT3 mutations in large granular lymphocyte leukemia. Germline V gene lookup returns CDR1 GTSNPN and CDR2 SVGIG (reference sequence). The CDR3 runs 13 residues. V lost 4 bases and J lost 8, with 12 bases in between. As to this clone: Its matching antigen is unknown.

Clones were sequenced by immunoSEQ multiplex PCR, and TCRdb holds only the in-frame ones, with some missing. This table holds 35,000 to 40,000 clones, roughly 88% found once. Study results and caveats: At least one immunodominant TCR beta clonotype appeared in every T-cell large granular lymphocyte leukemia patient. In about 35% of the 18 patients, new TCR clonotypes emerged after therapy.

This chain uses TRBV30 with TRBJ1-6; TRBD1 might be the D (5 bases). Material: PBMCs. This clonotype was obtained from a human donor with T large granular lymphocyte leukemia. Some clones in this sample may be carry-over from other donors' samples. Here the CDR3 reads CAWKIGDDSPLHF. DNA for the CDR3: TGTGCCTGGAAAATAGGGGATGATTCACCCCTCCACTTT.